This T cell receptor (beta chain) is from a study of blood T cell repertoires in COVID-19. About the research overall: The analysed material was cDNA or gDNA that came from T cells, B-cell-depleted T cells, or PBMCs.

The repertoire was sequenced with immunoSEQ multiplex PCR; TCRdb's copy has only in-frame clones and lacks some. The sample shows over 200,000 clones, 75% to 90% of them seen only once. This CDR3 has 12 amino acids. Germline V lookup: CDR1 LNHDA, CDR2 SQIVND (reference sequence). With 3 bases removed from V and 5 bases from J, the gap between germline ends came to 5 bases. The receptor was derived from a human donor in a cohort sampled during active COVID-19. The sample was peripheral blood. V usage is TRBV19 and J usage is TRBJ1-5, with D hard to call. DNA for the CDR3: TGTGCCAGTAGTATCGGGGATCAGCCCCAGCATTTT. Protein sequence: CASSIGDQPQHF.